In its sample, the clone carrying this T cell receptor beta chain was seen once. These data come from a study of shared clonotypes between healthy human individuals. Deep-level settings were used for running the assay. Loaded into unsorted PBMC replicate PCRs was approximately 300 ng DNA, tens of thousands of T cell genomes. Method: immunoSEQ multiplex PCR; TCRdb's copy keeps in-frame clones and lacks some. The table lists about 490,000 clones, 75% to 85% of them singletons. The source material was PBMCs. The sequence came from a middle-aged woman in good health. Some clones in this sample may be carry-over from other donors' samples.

The CDR3 coding sequence is TGTGCCAGCAGCTTAGTTATTAGTGGGTCCGCCGGGGAGCTGTTTTTT. It yields the protein CASSLVISGSAGELFF. The chain is built from TRBV7-2 and TRBJ2-2; no clear D gene. Germline V gives CDR1 SGHTA, CDR2 FQGNSA. Trimming removed 1 base from V and 6 bases from J, with 15 bases in between. This CDR3 has 16 amino acids.